This T cell receptor (beta chain) was found in a study of blood T cells in healthy people across ages (dated by TCRdb to the mid-2010s). Concerning the study at large: In model experiments, template switching captured roughly one uniquely barcoded TCR beta cDNA molecule for every two T cells. To track age-related changes in TCR beta repertoire diversity, the study relied on deep sequencing normalized with unique cDNA molecular identifiers. The donors were divided into four age groups: young (average about 15 years), middle-aged (approximately 41), aged (approximately 64) and long-lived (about 80). To avoid experimental bias, donors of different ages were distributed randomly across sequencing lanes. The study analyzed two additional independent replicas of 1 million unique cDNA reads from the same blood draw for two donors, one aged 18 to 30 and one aged 80 or older.

Per the germline V gene, ENHRY is the CDR1 and SYGVKD is the CDR2. The CDR3 measures 14 amino acids from cysteine to phenylalanine. The CDR3 DNA has 42 bases and is translated from base 1. Turning to this clonotype: What this receptor recognizes is not known. One junction end does not reproduce the germline sequence, and a read error may be involved.

The donors were a few dozen Caucasian individuals from Russia, aged roughly 6 to 95 years, who were systemically healthy. Approximately 9.3 milliliters of peripheral blood were collected from each donor into EDTA-treated Vacutainer tubes. Ficoll-Paque density-gradient centrifugation was used to isolate PBMCs, with at least 7 million obtained per sample. Total RNA was extracted from PBMCs with Trizol reagent, with at least 6 micrograms obtained per sample. The percentages of naive CD45RAhigh/CD27high T cells were determined by flow cytometry on a PBMC aliquot from every donor. Receptor amplification or capture employed 5' RACE. For sequencing, an Illumina HiSeq 2500 was employed. A second roughly 7 to 11 cycle PCR used a sample-barcoded 5' primer and a J-beta primer mix. Each TCR beta cDNA molecule received a unique molecular identifier from a template-switch 5' adaptor carrying 12 random nucleotides. Each sample yielded at least 3 million CDR3-containing paired-end reads. All of the RNA was converted into first-strand cDNA using the Mint cDNA synthesis kit, with a TRBC-specific oligonucleotide serving as the primer. After uracil-DNA glycosylase treatment, a first 18-cycle PCR used universal primers M1SS and BC2_uni_R on all cDNA. As for the original processing: For normalization, 1 million high-quality reads were randomly selected from each sample, with every read carrying a distinct molecular identifier. Instead of being binned into consensus sequences, reads that shared molecular identifiers were thrown out. MiTCR, with a Q25 quality threshold and the strictest error-elimination algorithm, was used for CDR3 identification, clonotype clustering and error correction. A nonparametric unseen species model with Euler transformation was used to estimate a lower bound on total TCR beta diversity. Clones were called with MiXCR by TCRdb after fastp trimmed the public reads at Q25, and only in-frame beta chains were retained. Every distinct CDR3 protein forms one entry, paired with its most common genes and DNA. TCRdb's processing, not the study's, gives the V and J calls here. Recorded for this sample are 890,000 or so distinct CDR3 sequences; approximately 67% of them occurred a single time. 28% of the sample rests with the top ten.

Summary of the overall study and its limitations: As age increased, observed TCR beta diversity per million T cells dropped in a roughly linear way, and a significant reduction was already evident by age 40. There was a strong correlation between observed TCR beta diversity and the percentage of naive T cells measured by flow cytometry. Bulk unsorted PBMC profiling prevented conclusive comparison of naive and antigen-experienced compartments. Total diversity estimates from one million sequenced T cells were considered lower bounds and underestimates. Because the CMV infection status of the donors was unknown, age-related changes in expanded clonotypes may potentially have been confounded. Compared with the aged group, the long-lived group had more naive CD4+ T cells, fewer expanded clones and increased TCR diversity, a pattern suggesting age selection.

This sequence originates from a man under 40 in good health. The specimen was blood. The chain joins TRBV10-3 to TRBJ2-3; the D region possibly corresponds to TRBD1 (5 bases align). The CDR3: CAISPQARTGTQYF. The nucleotides are TGTGCCATCAGTCCACAGGCGCGCACAGGTACGCAGTATTTT.